The source of this TCR beta chain is a study of CD8 T cells in Susac syndrome. Findings and limits, study-wide: The study conceded that relatively few individuals underwent its TCR sequencing and HLA analysis.

About this clonotype itself: The target antigen is unknown.

It was with random hexamers that 0.5 to 1 ug RNA was reverse transcribed. Via MiXCR, TCRdb re-called the immunoSEQ multiplex PCR reads, giving one row per CDR3 protein. The repertoire holds approximately 130,000 distinct CDR3 sequences, with around nine tenths as singletons. Germline V gene sequence: CDR1 SQVTM, CDR2 ANQGSEA. Between the trimmed V and J ends, which lost 4 bases and 5 bases, there was a span of 3 bases. The CDR3 is made up of 10 amino acids. This TCR was sampled from a human donor with multiple sclerosis. Sequences were obtained from CD8+ T cells from PBMCs. This chain connects TRBV29-1 to TRBJ2-1; D not resolved. This CDR3 reads CSVVNNEQFF. The CDR3 DNA reads as TGCAGCGTTGTGAACAATGAGCAGTTCTTC.